The rows below give T cell receptor beta chains drawn from one sample of a study of beta chain features in type 1 diabetes. The protocol was immunoSEQ multiplex PCR, while the TCRdb copy is restricted to in-frame clones and leaves out a portion. The data show 250,000 to 350,000 clones, with 13% to 15% seen just once and 0.017% held by the top ten. Sample: naive CD4+ T cells from blood. Receptors were obtained from a man younger than 45 with type 1 diabetes. CDR3s include the opening cysteine and the closing phenylalanine or tryptophan. D genes are given only for firm matches. Clone size is shown for a subset of rows, as once, few, many or a class of expanded clone.

abundance: NA
len: 16
v_gene: TRBV5-1
d_gene: TRBD2
j_gene: TRBJ2-1
CDR3nt: TGCGCCAGCAGCCCCCTTGTGGCGGGAGGGTACAATGAGCAGTTCTTC
CDR3aa: CASSPLVAGGYNEQFF

abundance: few
len: 13
v_gene: TRBV9
d_gene: NA
j_gene: TRBJ1-2
CDR3nt: TGTGCCAGCAGCGTAGTTGTCGGGTATGGCTACACCTTC
CDR3aa: CASSVVVGYGYTF

abundance: NA
len: 13
v_gene: TRBV5-4
d_gene: TRBD1
j_gene: TRBJ2-7
CDR3nt: TGTGCCAGCAGCAAGGGACAGCAGTACGAGCAGTACTTC
CDR3aa: CASSKGQQYEQYF

abundance: NA
len: 14
v_gene: TRBV30
d_gene: NA
j_gene: TRBJ2-1
CDR3nt: TGTGCCTGGAGTCGTGGTAGCAGCTACAATGAGCAGTTCTTC
CDR3aa: CAWSRGSSYNEQFF

abundance: NA
len: 15
v_gene: TRBV11-2
d_gene: NA
j_gene: TRBJ1-1
CDR3nt: TGTGCCAGCGGACTGGAAGGGGGAGCATCCGGTGAAGCTTTCTTT
CDR3aa: CASGLEGGASGEAFF

abundance: few
len: 16
v_gene: TRBV4-3
d_gene: NA
j_gene: TRBJ2-2
CDR3nt: TGCGCCAGCAGCCAAGATTCCCTTTTGAGAACCGGGGAGCTGTTTTTT
CDR3aa: CASSQDSLLRTGELFF

abundance: few
len: 14
v_gene: TRBV7-9
d_gene: NA
j_gene: TRBJ1-5
CDR3nt: TGTGCCTGCAGTGTGGGGAGGAGCAATCAGCCCCAGCATTTT
CDR3aa: CACSVGRSNQPQHF

abundance: few
len: 17
v_gene: TRBV4-2
d_gene: TRBD2
j_gene: TRBJ2-1
CDR3nt: TGTGCCAGCAGCCAACGCGCCGGGACTAGCTCCTACAATGAGCAGTTCTTC
CDR3aa: CASSQRAGTSSYNEQFF

abundance: few
len: 14
v_gene: TRBV15
d_gene: NA
j_gene: TRBJ1-4
CDR3nt: TGTGCCACCAGCAGCCGTCGGGTTAATGAAAAACTGTTTTTT
CDR3aa: CATSSRRVNEKLFF

abundance: few
len: 14
v_gene: TRBV19
d_gene: NA
j_gene: TRBJ2-7
CDR3nt: TGTGCCAGTAGTATCGTGGACAACTCCTACGAGCAGTACTTC
CDR3aa: CASSIVDNSYEQYF

abundance: NA
len: 13
v_gene: TRBV18
d_gene: TRBD1
j_gene: TRBJ1-1
CDR3nt: TGTGCCAGCTCCCAAGGACAGGGTTTTGAAGCTTTCTTT
CDR3aa: CASSQGQGFEAFF

abundance: NA
len: 12
v_gene: TRBV28
d_gene: NA
j_gene: TRBJ2-5
CDR3nt: TGTGCCAGCGGTCGGGGGACAGAGACCCAGTACTTC
CDR3aa: CASGRGTETQYF

abundance: NA
len: 14
v_gene: TRBV28
d_gene: NA
j_gene: TRBJ2-3
CDR3nt: TGTGCCAGCAGTTCCCCCCGGAGCACAGATACGCAGTATTTT
CDR3aa: CASSSPRSTDTQYF

abundance: few
len: 14
v_gene: TRBV5-1
d_gene: TRBD2
j_gene: TRBJ2-1
CDR3nt: TGCGCCAGCAGCGTAGCGGGAAGGTCAGATGAGCAGTTCTTC
CDR3aa: CASSVAGRSDEQFF

abundance: NA
len: 14
v_gene: TRBV5-1
d_gene: NA
j_gene: TRBJ2-3
CDR3nt: TGCGCCAGCAGCTTGCAGGCCAGCACAGATACGCAGTATTTT
CDR3aa: CASSLQASTDTQYF

abundance: NA
len: 11
v_gene: TRBV20-1
d_gene: NA
j_gene: TRBJ2-7
CDR3nt: TGCAGTGCTAGAGACCCTTACGAGCAGTACTTC
CDR3aa: CSARDPYEQYF